These 14 T cell receptor beta chains were sequenced from one sample in a study of T cells in Graves' hyperthyroidism and ophthalmopathy (dated by TCRdb to about 2019). Receptor amplification or capture employed multiplex PCR. Sequenced on an Illumina HiSeq 2000. TCR beta CDR3 regions were amplified from RNA transcripts. For the first round of RT-PCR on the TCR CDR3, the HTBI primer set was used together with the Qiagen OneStep RT-PCR kit. TCRdb applied fastp at Q25 and MiXCR to the public reads, then kept only in-frame beta chains. For every CDR3 protein sequence, its rows merge into one entry that carries the most common genes and DNA. In all, the sample holds under 300,000 distinct CDR3 sequences, and 13% of those were seen once. The top ten constitute 6% to 8% of the sample. Sequencing used blood. These TCRs come from a woman in her thirties with Graves' hyperthyroidism that later progressed to Graves' ophthalmopathy.

V usage is TRBV9 and J usage is TRBJ1-3; D is unresolved. CDR3 length: 14 amino acids. CDR1 is SGDLS and CDR2 is YYNGEE in the germline V gene. Trimming shortened V by 4 bases and J by 0 bases, and 8 bases separated the two germline ends. The CDR3: CASSPEGSGNTIYF. The CDR3, as DNA: TGTGCCAGCAGCCCCGAGGGCTCTGGAAACACCATATATTTT.

This clonotype was recorded many times. The chain combines TRBV27 with TRBJ2-1; 11 nucleotides match TRBD2. J was trimmed by 9 bases and V by 4 bases; bases with no gene match: 17. The CDR3 has 18 residues. Looked up from germline, CDR1 is MNHEY and CDR2 is SMNVEV (reference sequence). The CDR3: CASSSVAGGPVRAREQFF. The CDR3 DNA reads TGTGCCAGCAGTTCAGTAGCGGGAGGGCCGGTGAGGGCGCGTGAGCAGTTCTTC.

This clonotype was counted between two and nine times. The gene calls are TRBV12-3 or TRBV12-4 and TRBJ1-2, with D uncertain. The V end lost 6 bases, the J end lost 7 bases, and 21 bases lay between the germline ends. This CDR3 region has 15 residues. The chain's CDR3 is CASSLTDGGGVGYTF. CDR3 nucleotides: TGTGCCAGCAGCTTAACGGACGGCGGCGGGGTTGGCTACACCTTC.

J is TRBJ1-4 and V is TRBV12-3 or TRBV12-4, with a possible D match to TRBD1 (5 bases). The length of the CDR3 is 14 residues. Trimming cost V 3 bases and J 3 bases, with 8 bases left between them. The CDR3 DNA follows: TGTGCCAGCAGTTTTGGGGGGTCTAATGAAAAACTGTTTTTT. It is translated as CASSFGGSNEKLFF.

Only a few counts were recorded for this clonotype. Being one base from a much bigger clone, this may be a read error. The V call is TRBV7-2, the J call TRBJ2-5, with D unresolved. Germline-derived CDR1 and CDR2 are SGHTA and FQGNSA. Between the trimmed V and J ends, which lost 5 bases and 6 bases, there was a span of 16 bases. The CDR3 runs 14 residues. CDR3 sequence (DNA): TGTGCCAGCAGCCCCCAGCAGCCTCAAAAGACCCAGTACTTC. Translation: CASSPQQPQKTQYF.

Ten or more counts support this clonotype. This chain connects TRBV19 to TRBJ1-1; 7 bases line up with TRBD1. V shed 6 bases, J shed 6 bases, and the junction held 13 bases outside the gene matches. Germline V CDR1 and CDR2: LNHDA, SQIVND (reference sequence). This CDR3 comprises 15 residues. The DNA for the CDR3 is TGTGCCAGTAGCCGGGACAGCGGGCGAGGGGCTGAAGCTTTCTTT. This encodes CASSRDSGRGAEAFF.

This clonotype was found many times. The rearrangement links TRBV27 to TRBJ2-7; the D gene is possibly TRBD1 (6 bases). This CDR3 is built from 12 residues. Deletions cut 6 bases from V and 1 base from J, with 7 bases between. From germline, CDR1 is MNHEY and CDR2 SMNVEV (reference sequence). In nucleotides, the CDR3 is TGTGCCAGCAGAACAGGGTCCTACGAGCAGTACTTC. Encoded protein: CASRTGSYEQYF.

At least ten counts were recorded for this clonotype. The chain has TRBV18 and TRBJ2-7; D gene unclear. V lost 2 bases, J lost 2 bases, and 10 bases lay in between. Germline V lookup: CDR1 KGHSH, CDR2 LQKENI. The CDR3 spans 14 residues. The CDR3 nucleotides are TGTGCCAGCTCACCAGGCCTAGTCCCCTACGAGCAGTACTTC. It yields the protein CASSPGLVPYEQYF.

This clonotype was counted ten times or more. V usage is TRBV27 and J usage is TRBJ2-1, with D possibly TRBD1 on 6 matching bases. CDR3 length equals 16 residues. CDR1 is MNHEY, CDR2 SMNVEV, per germline (reference sequence). V was trimmed by 7 bases and J by 9 bases, leaving 25 bases between them. CDR3 protein: CASNRDTTARGSEQFF. The CDR3 DNA follows: TGTGCCAGCAACCGGGACACTACGGCGAGAGGCAGTGAGCAGTTCTTC.

Comments on this clonotype: This could be a read error, since a much larger clone is one nucleotide away. This sequence joins TRBV20-1 and TRBJ2-1; TRBD2 might be the D (6 bases). Germline V gives CDR1 DFQATT, CDR2 SNEGSKA (reference sequence). Trimming removed 6 bases at V and 5 bases at J, with 17 bases between. The CDR3 runs 14 residues. DNA of the CDR3: TGCAGTGCGGAGCGGGTTAACGATCACAATGAGCAGTTCTTC. Amino acids: CSAERVNDHNEQFF.

At least ten counts were recorded for this clonotype. The chain is built from TRBV30 and TRBJ2-7, with 9 bases matching TRBD1. V dropped 6 bases and J dropped 1; count of bases not matched to a gene: 10. The CDR3 extends over 15 amino acids. Germline-derived CDR1 and CDR2 are GTSNPN and SVGIG (reference sequence). The CDR3 loop reads CACRPGTGISYEQYF. The CDR3 DNA follows: TGTGCCTGCAGACCCGGGACAGGGATATCCTACGAGCAGTACTTC.

This clonotype was counted only a few times. V usage is TRBV19 and J usage is TRBJ2-5; 7 bases are shared with TRBD2. The CDR3 consists of 16 residues. The trim removed 3 bases at V and 1 base at J, leaving 8 bases unmatched. CDR1 is LNHDA, CDR2 SQIVND, per germline (reference sequence). CDR3 sequence reads: CASSIGGSGPQETQYF. CDR3 nucleotides: TGTGCCAGTAGTATTGGAGGTAGCGGGCCCCAAGAGACCCAGTACTTC.

In the case of this clonotype: A much bigger clone sits one base away, suggesting this may be a read error. This chain uses TRBV10-2 with TRBJ1-2; 8 nucleotides align to TRBD1. The CDR3 spans 15 residues. The germline V gene has CDR1 WSHSY and CDR2 SAAADI. V dropped 6 bases and J dropped 6; count of bases not matched to a gene: 12. The CDR3 DNA is TGCGCCAGCAGCTGGACAGGGAACGCGAACGATGGCTACACCTTC. Protein: CASSWTGNANDGYTF.

This clonotype was counted at least ten times. The chain carries TRBV20-1 and TRBJ2-1; D not resolved. The V end was cut by 1 base, the J end by 8 bases, with 15 bases between. The germline V gene encodes CDR1 DFQATT and CDR2 SNEGSKA (reference sequence). This CDR3 is built from 14 residues. CDR3 sequence reads: CSARVFRIADEQFF. CDR3 sequence (DNA): TGCAGTGCTAGAGTCTTCCGGATTGCGGATGAGCAGTTCTTC.